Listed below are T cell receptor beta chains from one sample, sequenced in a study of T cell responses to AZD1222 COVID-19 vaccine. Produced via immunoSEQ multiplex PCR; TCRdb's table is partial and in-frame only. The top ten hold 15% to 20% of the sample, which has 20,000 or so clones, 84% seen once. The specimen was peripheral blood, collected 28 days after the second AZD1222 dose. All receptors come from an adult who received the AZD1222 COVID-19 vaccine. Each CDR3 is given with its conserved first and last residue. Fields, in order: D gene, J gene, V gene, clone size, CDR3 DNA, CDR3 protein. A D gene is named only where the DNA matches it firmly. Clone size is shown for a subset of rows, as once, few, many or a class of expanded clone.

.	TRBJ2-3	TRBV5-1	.	TGCGCCAGCGGAGGCCAGGGGCAAAGCACAGATACGCAGTATTTT	CASGGQGQSTDTQYF
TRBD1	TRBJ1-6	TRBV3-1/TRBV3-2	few	TGTGCCAGCAGCCCTACCGGGACAGCTAATTCACCCCTCCACTTT	CASSPTGTANSPLHF
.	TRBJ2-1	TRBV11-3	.	TGTGCCAGCAGCTTCCTATCTAGGGGTGAGCAGTTCTTC	CASSFLSRGEQFF
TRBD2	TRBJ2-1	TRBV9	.	TGTGCCAGCAGCGTGGGCGGGGCGGGAGGTGACAATGAGCAGTTCTTC	CASSVGGAGGDNEQFF
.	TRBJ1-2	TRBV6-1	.	TGTGCCAGCAGTGAAGCACTGGGGCCTTGGGATGGCTACACCTTC	CASSEALGPWDGYTF
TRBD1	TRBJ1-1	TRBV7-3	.	TGTGCCAGCAGCTTAACGAAGGGGGCTGCTGAAGCTTTCTTT	CASSLTKGAAEAFF
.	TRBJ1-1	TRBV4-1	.	TGCGCCAGCAGCCCCCAGGACCGTCGTACTGAAGCTTTCTTT	CASSPQDRRTEAFF
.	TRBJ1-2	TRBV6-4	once	TGTGCCAGCAGTGACCCGGGGGCAATAGGCTACACCTTC	CASSDPGAIGYTF
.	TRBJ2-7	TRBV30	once	TGTGCCTGGAGGCAGGGGCGCGAGCAGTACTTC	CAWRQGREQYF
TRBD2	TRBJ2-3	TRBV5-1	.	TGCGCCAGCAGACCCGGGACTAGCGGACGCACAGATACGCAGTATTTT	CASRPGTSGRTDTQYF
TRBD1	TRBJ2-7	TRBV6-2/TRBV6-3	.	TGTGCCAGCAGTAAGGGACAGGCCACCTCAGAGCAGTACTTC	CASSKGQATSEQYF
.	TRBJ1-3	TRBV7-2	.	TGTGCCAGCAGCCCCGGGGTCCCTGCCTCTGGAAACACCATATATTTT	CASSPGVPASGNTIYF
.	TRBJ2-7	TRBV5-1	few	TGCGCCAGCAGCTCTACTGGGGGGCGCGGGAACGAGCAGTACTTC	CASSSTGGRGNEQYF
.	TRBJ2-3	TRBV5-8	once	TGTGCCAGCAGCTTGGGAGGGGAAGATACGCAGTATTTT	CASSLGGEDTQYF
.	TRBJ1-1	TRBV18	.	TGTGCCAGCTCACCACCGGGGAGGGGAACTTTCTTT	CASSPPGRGTFF
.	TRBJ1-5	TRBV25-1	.	TGTGCCAGCAGTTCAGGCCAGGGTCAGCCCCAGCATTTT	CASSSGQGQPQHF
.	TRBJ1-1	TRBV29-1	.	TGCAGCGTTGCCAAGGGGGGGTTGAACACTGAAGCTTTCTTT	CSVAKGGLNTEAFF
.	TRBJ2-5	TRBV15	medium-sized	TGTGCCACCAGCAGAGTCCGGGAAGAGACCCAGTACTTC	CATSRVREETQYF
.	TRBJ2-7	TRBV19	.	TGTGCCAGTAGCAAGGACCGGGGCGAGCAGTACTTC	CASSKDRGEQYF
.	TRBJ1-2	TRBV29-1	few	TGCAGCGTTGAAGAAAGGGGGAACTATGGCTACACCTTC	CSVEERGNYGYTF
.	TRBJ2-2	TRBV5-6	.	TGTGCCAGCAGCTTGACCTTGAACACCGGGGAGCTGTTTTTT	CASSLTLNTGELFF
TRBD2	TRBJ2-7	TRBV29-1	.	TGCAGCGTTCATAAACCCCAGACTAGCAGGTGCTACGAGCAGTACTTC	CSVHKPQTSRCYEQYF